This entry lists 18 T cell receptor beta chains sequenced from one sample in a study of OX40 agonist ivuxolimab in advanced cancers. The method was immunoSEQ multiplex PCR; TCRdb's version includes in-frame clones alone and lacks a portion of them. The sample shows over 55,000 clones, approximately 80% of them seen only once. This specimen consisted of CD4+ or CD8+ T cells sorted from blood, obtained in a trial of the OX40 agonist ivuxolimab. These receptors were collected from an adult with an advanced solid tumor such as melanoma, head and neck, liver or kidney cancer.

The chain is built from TRBV19 and TRBJ2-6; tentative D call: TRBD1 (7 bases). The CDR3 extends over 19 amino acids. The germline V gene encodes CDR1 LNHDA and CDR2 SQIVND (reference sequence). The V and J ends lost 1 base and 0 bases respectively, with 16 bases between them. The CDR3 is CASSIVRGQRVSGANVLTF. The DNA of the CDR3 is TGTGCCAGTAGTATAGTTCGGGGACAGCGGGTCTCTGGGGCCAACGTCCTGACTTTC. The full variable domain, with the rest looked up from reference TRBV19 and TRBJ2-6, is DGGITQSPKYLFRKEGQNVTLSCEQNLNHDAMYWYRQDPGQGLRLIYYSQIVNDFQKGDIAEGYSVSREKKESFPLTVTSAQKNPTAFYLCASSIVRGQRVSGANVLTFGAGSRLTVL.

The J gene is TRBJ1-2, the V gene TRBV5-4; 8 bases line up with TRBD1. After removal of 4 bases from V and 4 bases from J, the junction contained 15 bases not matched to a gene. Per germline, CDR1 SGHNT and CDR2 YYREEE (reference sequence). The CDR3 totals 17 residues. CDR3 nucleotide sequence: TGTGCCAGCAGCGGGGGGGGAGGACAGGGCGGTGGCTATGGCTACACCTTC. Translation: CASSGGGGQGGGYGYTF.

This chain links TRBV9 with TRBJ2-1; 11 bases match TRBD1. J gave up 9 bases and V 4 bases, and 9 bases lay outside the gene matches. Germline CDR1 SGDLS, CDR2 YYNGEE. The CDR3 sequence is 15 residues long. CDR3 DNA sequence: TGTGCCAGCAGCCTAACCGGACAGGGGGCCGGTGAGCAGTTCTTC. It specifies CASSLTGQGAGEQFF.

The V gene is TRBV5-6, the J gene TRBJ2-2; 12 nucleotides agree with TRBD1. Looked up from germline, CDR1 is SGHDT and CDR2 is YYEEEE. CDR3 length: 15 amino acids. V shed 4 bases and J 4 bases; nucleotides not matched to a gene: 2. The CDR3 bases are TGTGCCAGCAGCGGGGACAGGGGGCGCACCGGGGAGCTGTTTTTT. Translated, it gives CASSGDRGRTGELFF.

This chain's CDR3 is CASSSGQGASYEQYF. CDR3 in DNA: TGTGCCAGCAGTTCTGGACAGGGGGCGTCCTACGAGCAGTACTTC. The genes are TRBV2 and TRBJ2-7; 11 bases agree with TRBD1. This CDR3 comprises 15 residues. Germline lookup yields CDR1 SNHLY and CDR2 FYNNEI. J was trimmed by 1 base and V by 5 bases; bases with no gene match: 4.

J is TRBJ1-2 and V is TRBV6-1, with a weak D call TRBD1 (5 bases). Trimming removed 6 bases from V and 4 bases from J, with 9 bases in between. Germline CDR1 MNHNS, CDR2 SASEGT. The CDR3 is 12 residues long. CDR3 region: CASRSGAYGYTF. CDR3 nucleotide sequence: TGTGCCAGCAGATCCGGGGCCTATGGCTACACCTTC.

V gene TRBV5-1 combines with J gene TRBJ1-1, with D unresolved. CDR1 and CDR2 from the germline V gene are SGHRS and YFSETQ. V lost 3 bases and J lost 0, with 9 bases in between. The CDR3 sequence is 14 residues long. The CDR3 coding sequence is TGCGCCAGCAGCTCCAGTTACATGAACACTGAAGCTTTCTTT. Encoded protein: CASSSSYMNTEAFF.

This rearrangement joins TRBV13 to TRBJ2-2, with no clear D. V was shortened by 0 bases and J by 0 bases, with 8 bases between the two germline ends. Per germline, CDR1 PRHDT and CDR2 FYEKMQ (reference sequence). The CDR3 runs 16 residues. CDR3 coding DNA: TGTGCCAGCAGCTTAGGCGACACTTCGAACACCGGGGAGCTGTTTTTT. Residues: CASSLGDTSNTGELFF. Full variable domain (rest looked up from reference TRBV13 and TRBJ2-2): AAGVIQSPRHLIKEKRETATLKCYPIPRHDTVYWYQQGPGQDPQFLISFYEKMQSDKGSIPDRFSAQQFSDYHSELNMSSLELGDSALYFCASSLGDTSNTGELFFGEGSRLTVL.

The chain couples TRBV9 to TRBJ1-1, with TRBD1 as a possible D gene (6 bases). Germline V gene lookup returns CDR1 SGDLS and CDR2 YYNGEE. Trimming stripped 0 bases from V and 4 bases from J, with 19 bases between. The CDR3 length is 17 residues. Written as DNA, the CDR3 is TGTGCCAGCAGCGTAGTGAGCAGGGCGGGGGCGAGCACTGAAGCTTTCTTT. Amino acids: CASSVVSRAGASTEAFF. The full variable domain, with the rest looked up from reference TRBV9 and TRBJ1-1, is DSGVTQTPKHLITATGQRVTLRCSPRSGDLSVYWYQQSLDQGLQFLIQYYNGEERAKGNILERFSAQQFPDLHSELNLSSLELGDSALYFCASSVVSRAGASTEAFFGQGTRLTVV.

The chain links TRBV7-2 to TRBJ2-5; D gene ambiguous. Germline V gives CDR1 SGHTA, CDR2 FQGNSA. V shed 1 base and J shed 4 bases, with 7 bases lying between them. CDR3 size: 13 residues. The CDR3 region has the DNA TGTGCCAGCAGCTTAGATGATGGAGAGACCCAGTACTTC. Its protein product is CASSLDDGETQYF.

This chain joins TRBV7-3 and TRBJ2-2; 9 nucleotides agree with TRBD1. CDR3 length equals 16 residues. Germline V lookup: CDR1 SGHTA, CDR2 FQGTGA. The J segment lost 2 bases and the V segment lost 4 bases, leaving 5 bases of the junction unmatched. The CDR3 protein is CASSSGTGTNTGELFF. The CDR3 coding sequence is TGTGCCAGCAGCTCAGGGACAGGGACAAACACCGGGGAGCTGTTTTTT.

This clone was seen only a few times. This sequence joins TRBV7-2 and TRBJ2-5, with 7 bases lining up with TRBD1. This CDR3 region has 16 residues. The V gene's germline CDR1 is SGHTA and CDR2 FQGNSA. Trimming at V came to 0 bases and at J to 2 bases, leaving 6 bases not matched to a gene. Here the CDR3 DNA reads TGTGCCAGCAGCTTAGCTATTGTCAGGGGGCAAGAGACCCAGTACTTC. Translation gives CASSLAIVRGQETQYF.

V is TRBV6-5 and J is TRBJ1-6; TRBD1 matches at 8 bases. CDR1 and CDR2 (germline): MNHEY, SVGAGI. J gave up 8 bases and V 2 bases, and 2 bases lay outside the gene matches. The CDR3 consists of 14 residues. CDR3 sequence: CASSYTGGDSPLHF. The CDR3 DNA reads TGTGCCAGCAGTTACACAGGGGGAGATTCACCCCTCCACTTT.

V gene TRBV4-1 combines with J gene TRBJ2-7; 10 bases agree with TRBD1. Germline V gene data show CDR1 as MGHRA and CDR2 as YSYEKL. The CDR3 has 16 amino acids. V lost 5 bases to trimming and J lost 2 bases; unmatched junction nucleotides: 9. CDR3 nucleotides: TGCGCCAGCAGCGAAGTTGACAGGGGGCCTCCCTACGAGCAGTACTTC. It is translated as CASSEVDRGPPYEQYF.

V gene TRBV5-6 combines with J gene TRBJ1-3; TRBD1 aligns across 8 bases. Germline-derived CDR1 and CDR2 are SGHDT and YYEEEE. Trimming took 0 bases from V and 4 from J; bases not matched to a gene: 9. The CDR3 has 17 residues. As DNA, the CDR3 is TGTGCCAGCAGCTTGGTCGTTGGCAGGGGGCGAGGAAACACCATATATTTT. Its translation: CASSLVVGRGRGNTIYF.

The rearrangement uses TRBV15 and TRBJ1-1; 9 nucleotides match TRBD1. CDR3 length equals 17 residues. The V gene's germline CDR1 is LNHNV and CDR2 YYDKDF (reference sequence). Unmatched junction bases numbered 12, after V lost 3 bases and J lost 4 bases. The CDR3 reads CATSSPGTGLWSTEAFF. CDR3 coding DNA: TGTGCCACCAGCAGCCCCGGGACAGGGCTTTGGAGCACTGAAGCTTTCTTT.

The chain has TRBV5-1 and TRBJ1-1; D is perhaps TRBD1 (5 bases). CDR1 and CDR2 from the germline V gene are SGHRS and YFSETQ. CDR3 length: 15 amino acids. The V gene lost 4 bases and the J gene lost 0 bases, with 13 bases spanning the gap. This CDR3 reads CASSDGTDVNTEAFF. The CDR3 DNA is TGCGCCAGCAGCGATGGGACGGATGTGAACACTGAAGCTTTCTTT.

The chain joins TRBV7-9 to TRBJ1-1; no clear D. Germline assignment: CDR1 SEHNR and CDR2 FQNEAQ (reference sequence). V lost 0 bases, J lost 0 bases, and 14 bases lay in between. The CDR3 loop spans 17 amino acids. This CDR3 is CASSLAETASMNTEAFF. Here the CDR3 DNA reads TGTGCCAGCAGCTTAGCGGAGACGGCTAGCATGAACACTGAAGCTTTCTTT.